This is a list of T cell receptor beta chains from one sample in a study of cytomegalovirus exposure and HLA in healthy donors. TCRdb keeps only in-frame clones here, not all; method: immunoSEQ multiplex PCR. The sample has about 130,000 clones, about 80% seen once. The sequenced sample consisted of PBMCs. These receptors were collected from a man between 45 and 60 years old in good health and CMV-seronegative. CDR3s include the opening cysteine and the closing phenylalanine or tryptophan. D genes are given only for firm matches. Clone size is stated in some rows and not others, as once, few, many or a class when expanded.

V gene,clone size,D gene,J gene,CDR3 DNA,CDR3 protein
TRBV10-3,.,TRBD2,TRBJ2-7,TGTGCCATCAGTGAGGTAGCGGGAGGAACCTACGAGCAGTACTTC,CAISEVAGGTYEQYF
TRBV6-1,.,.,TRBJ2-3,TGTGCCACTCAGGCAGTTAGCACAGATACGCAGTATTTT,CATQAVSTDTQYF
TRBV5-4,.,.,TRBJ1-6,TGTGCCAGCAGCTTGATGCAGGGTAATCCACCCCTCCACTTT,CASSLMQGNPPLHF
TRBV28,few,TRBD2,TRBJ2-2,TGTGCCAGCGTTACCGGGACTAGCGGGAACACCGGGGAGCTGTTTTTT,CASVTGTSGNTGELFF
TRBV7-2,.,.,TRBJ2-2,TGTGCCAGCAGCCGGACAGAGACGAGGACCGGGGAGCTGTTTTTT,CASSRTETRTGELFF
TRBV6-5,.,TRBD1,TRBJ1-2,TGTGCCAGCAGAGAACAGGGGTTCGACTATGGCTACACCTTC,CASREQGFDYGYTF
TRBV9,.,TRBD1,TRBJ2-3,TGTGCCAGCAGCACGGAGACAGGGGCCCTCCCCACAGATACGCAGTATTTT,CASSTETGALPTDTQYF
TRBV2,once,.,TRBJ2-2,TGTGCCAGCAGTGCCACAGGGTACCCCGGGGAGCTGTTTTTT,CASSATGYPGELFF
TRBV19,once,.,TRBJ2-3,TGTGCCAGTAGTCTACAGGGATCCACAGATACGCAGTATTTT,CASSLQGSTDTQYF
TRBV10-1,few,.,TRBJ2-7,TGCGCCAGCAGTGAGTCGCCTCGGCAGGTCTCCTACGAGCAGTACTTC,CASSESPRQVSYEQYF
TRBV29-1,few,.,TRBJ2-5,TGCAGCGTAACCGACAGACGGGGGATAGAGACCCAGTACTTC,CSVTDRRGIETQYF
TRBV10-2,.,TRBD2,TRBJ2-7,TGCGCCAGCAGTCCTCGGTCTAGCGGTTCCTACGAGCAGTACTTC,CASSPRSSGSYEQYF
TRBV6-1,.,.,TRBJ1-2,TGTGCCATGCGAACAGGATCAAACTATGGCTACACCTTC,CAMRTGSNYGYTF
TRBV28,.,.,TRBJ2-7,TGTGCCAGCAGTTTGGGAGGTGGGCCCTACGAGCAGTACTTC,CASSLGGGPYEQYF
TRBV28,.,.,TRBJ2-7,TGTGCCAGCAGCGAGGGAGTGGTCTACGAGCAGTACTTC,CASSEGVVYEQYF
TRBV28,once,.,TRBJ1-4,TGTGCCAGCTCCCGGACTTTCGCAACTAATGAAAAACTGTTTTTT,CASSRTFATNEKLFF
TRBV11-2,.,TRBD2,TRBJ2-1,TGTGCCAGCAGCTTATTTTCGGGAGGCACCTACAATGAGCAGTTCTTC,CASSLFSGGTYNEQFF
TRBV9,few,.,TRBJ1-4,TGTGCCAGCAGCCCCTCCGGGGGTAATGAAAAACTGTTTTTT,CASSPSGGNEKLFF
TRBV4-1,.,.,TRBJ1-5,TGCGCCAGCAGCCAAGGTGACGAGGCCAGTGGTTCTGATCAGCCCCAGCATTTT,CASSQGDEASGSDQPQHF
TRBV28,.,.,TRBJ1-5,TGTGCCAGCACAGATAGGGGGTTAGTCGGCAATCAGCCCCAGCATTTT,CASTDRGLVGNQPQHF
TRBV7-6,.,.,TRBJ2-7,TGTGCCAGCAGCTTAGAGTCAGGGTACGAGCAGTACTTC,CASSLESGYEQYF
TRBV7-2,.,TRBD2,TRBJ2-1,TGTGCCAGCAGCTTAGCAAAACTAGCGGGAACGCCAGTGGTTGGCAATGAGCAGTTCTTC,CASSLAKLAGTPVVGNEQFF
TRBV5-1,few,TRBD1,TRBJ2-5,TGCGCCAGCAGCTTGGGAGGGGGCTCAGAGACCCAGTACTTC,CASSLGGGSETQYF